Presented here are 17 T cell receptor beta chains from one specimen sequenced in a study of Tregs in tolerant kidney transplant recipients. For these TCRs, the target antigens are not known. Libraries were prepared by immunoSEQ multiplex PCR; TCRdb keeps only in-frame clonotypes and omits some of them. The sample lists a few thousand clones, 40% to 50% seen once, with roughly 6.8% in the top ten. Material: Tregs from blood grown in culture. The receptors stem from a human donor in good health.

This clone occurred a few times. The chain is built from TRBV21-1 and TRBJ2-7; the table's D call TRBD2 went unverified against the DNA. TRBV21-1 is flagged as a pseudogene. CDR3 length: 17 amino acids. This chain's CDR3 is CASSKLASGTDSYEQYF. CDR3 bases: TGTGCCAGCAGCAAATTGGCTAGCGGGACCGACTCCTACGAGCAGTACTTC.

The chain uses TRBV21-1 and TRBJ1-1. TRBV21-1 is classified as a pseudogene. The CDR3 runs 15 residues. DNA of the CDR3: TGTGCCAGCAGCAAAGAGACGGGGCCGGGCACTGAAGCTTTCTTT. Its protein is CASSKETGPGTEAFF.

The chain combines TRBV6-5 with TRBJ2-7; D is tentatively TRBD1 or TRBD2 (5 bases each). V shed 2 bases and J shed 0 bases, with 8 bases lying between them. From germline, CDR1 is MNHEY and CDR2 SVGAGI. The CDR3 is made up of 14 amino acids. CDR3 sequence reads: CASSYRGVSYEQYF. In DNA form, the CDR3 reads TGTGCCAGCAGTTACAGGGGAGTCTCCTACGAGCAGTACTTC.

Here the CDR3 DNA reads TGTGCCAGCAGGGGGACAGGGAGTCAGCCCCAGCATTTT. Translated, it gives CASRGTGSQPQHF. J is TRBJ1-5 and V is TRBV6-1, with 9 bases identical to TRBD1. With V trimmed by 6 bases and J by 6 bases, 3 bases remained unmatched. The CDR3 has 13 amino acids. Germline values: CDR1 MNHNS, CDR2 SASEGT.

This sequence joins TRBV6-5 and TRBJ1-2; possible D gene TRBD1, 6 bases. The germline V gene encodes CDR1 MNHEY and CDR2 SVGAGI. V was clipped by 5 bases and J by 8 bases, with 18 bases between them. CDR3 length: 14 residues. Written as DNA, the CDR3 is TGTGCCAGCAGTCCCTCGGGGGGCTTGTGGGGCTACACCTTC. It is translated as CASSPSGGLWGYTF.

A few counts support this clone. J is TRBJ2-3 and V is TRBV25-1; no clear D gene. The germline V gene has CDR1 MGHDK and CDR2 SYGVNS. CDR3 length: 14 amino acids. Trimming pared 6 bases from V and 5 bases from J, leaving 15 bases between. The CDR3 reads CASRGYLVVDTQYF. The CDR3 DNA reads as TGTGCCAGCAGGGGATATTTAGTGGTAGATACGCAGTATTTT.

This clone came up a few times. The chain employs TRBV6-5 and TRBJ1-6; 7 positions match TRBD1. The germline CDR1 and CDR2 sequences are MNHEY and SVGAGI. There are 14 residues in the CDR3. V shed 5 bases, J shed 10 bases, and the junction held 8 bases outside the gene matches. DNA of the CDR3: TGTGCCAGCAGTGTACAGGGGCAGGGATCACCCCTCCACTTT. This translates into CASSVQGQGSPLHF.

This sequence joins TRBV5-1 and TRBJ2-5; D may be TRBD1 (5 bases). CDR1 SGHRS and CDR2 YFSETQ come from the germline V gene. This CDR3 spans 14 amino acids. Trimming removed 2 bases from V and 0 bases from J, with 8 bases in between. CDR3 bases: TGCGCCAGCAGCTTAAGACAGTACCAAGAGACCCAGTACTTC. This sequence encodes CASSLRQYQETQYF.

This clone is large (0.1 to 1%) by share. The gene calls are TRBV28 and TRBJ2-7, with 8 bases fitting TRBD2. J was trimmed by 4 bases and V by 7 bases; bases with no gene match: 0. The CDR3 is 11 amino acids. Per the germline V gene, CDR1 is MDHEN and CDR2 is SYDVKM. In DNA form, the CDR3 reads TGTGCCAGCACGGGGGGGTACGAGCAGTACTTC. It specifies CASTGGYEQYF.

The genes are TRBV6-6 and TRBJ1-1, with 7 bases aligning to TRBD1. CDR3 size: 11 residues. CDR1 is MNHNY and CDR2 is SVGAGI in the germline V gene (reference sequence). Losses at the gene ends were 5 bases for V and 11 bases for J; bases not matched to a gene: 5. CDR3 DNA: TGTGCCAGCAGTCGGACAGGTAGGGCTTTCTTT. Protein product: CASSRTGRAFF.

In this sample, this clone is large. The genes are TRBV7-7 and TRBJ2-7; D possibly corresponds to TRBD1 (6 bases). This CDR3 comprises 12 residues. CDR1 SSHAT and CDR2 FNYEAQ come from the germline V gene (reference sequence). Trimming shortened V by 11 bases and J by 2 bases, and 13 bases separated the two germline ends. CDR3 nucleotide sequence: TGTGCCTCTTCCCACAGGGCCTACGAGCAGTACTTC. As protein: CASSHRAYEQYF. Looking up the rest from reference TRBV7-7 and TRBJ2-7 gives the full variable domain: GAGVSQSPRYKVTKRGQDVTLRCDPISSHATLYWYQQALGQGPEFLTYFNYEAQPDKSGLPSDRFSAERPEGSISTLTIQRTEQRDSAMYRCASSHRAYEQYFGPGTRLTVT.

As concerns this clone: A read error likely explains this, since a far larger clone differs by one base. The V and J genes are TRBV4-2 and TRBJ2-1; unclear D gene. V lost 2 bases, J lost 0 bases, and 11 bases lay in between. The CDR3 extends over 16 amino acids. Germline values: CDR1 LGHNA, CDR2 YNFKEQ. The CDR3 region has the DNA TGTGCCAGCAGCCAATCAGTGGCACGCTCCTACAATGAGCAGTTCTTC. Protein product: CASSQSVARSYNEQFF.

The chain has TRBV9 and TRBJ2-3; perhaps D is TRBD1 or TRBD2 (6 bases each). This CDR3 is 14 amino acids long. Between the trimmed V and J ends, which lost 4 bases and 2 bases, there was a span of 11 bases. The germline CDR1 and CDR2 sequences are SGDLS and YYNGEE. As DNA, the CDR3 is TGTGCCAGCAGCTACCCGGGGGCCACAGATACGCAGTATTTT. Translation gives CASSYPGATDTQYF.

By its share, this clone is medium-sized. The chain is built from TRBV18 and TRBJ2-2; D is uncertain. The length of the CDR3 is 11 residues. CDR1 and CDR2 (germline): KGHSH, LQKENI. V was pared by 8 bases and J by 6 bases, with 7 bases between. The CDR3 protein is CASQSPGELFF. For the CDR3, the DNA is TGTGCCAGCCAAAGCCCCGGGGAGCTGTTTTTT. The full variable domain, completed using reference TRBV18 and TRBJ2-2, is NAGVMQNPRHLVRRRGQEARLRCSPMKGHSHVYWYRQLPEEGLKFMVYLQKENIIDESGMPKERFSAEFPKEGPSILRIQQVVRGDSAAYFCASQSPGELFFGEGSRLTVL.

This clone is categorized as medium-sized. J is TRBJ2-7 and V is TRBV7-8; D perhaps matches TRBD2 (6 bases). The CDR3 is 19 residues long. Germline CDR1 SGHVS, CDR2 FQNEAQ. The ends were cut back, 0 bases at V and 3 bases at J, with 24 bases in the middle. This CDR3 reads CASSLASFRDFNLFYEQYF. The CDR3, as DNA: TGTGCCAGCAGCTTAGCGTCTTTCCGGGACTTCAACCTCTTCTACGAGCAGTACTTC.

V gene TRBV9 combines with J gene TRBJ1-3; no clear D gene. The length of the CDR3 is 14 residues. Trimming left V 0 bases short and J 4 bases short, with 8 bases between. Germline CDR1 reads SGDLS; CDR2 reads YYNGEE. DNA of the CDR3: TGTGCCAGCAGCGTAGGAGGACTGGGAAACACCATATATTTT. It translates to CASSVGGLGNTIYF.

In this sample, this clone turned up a few times. The DNA for the CDR3 is TGCAGCGCTCTAACAGGGGTCTATGGCTACACCTTC. Its translation is CSALTGVYGYTF. V and J are TRBV29-1 and TRBJ1-2, with 7 bases matching TRBD1. The junction had 6 bases not matched to a gene; V was cut back by 7 bases and J by 4 bases. In germline, CDR1 is SQVTM, CDR2 ANQGSEA. The CDR3 contains 12 residues.